This is a list of T cell receptor beta chains from one sample in a study of beta chain features in type 1 diabetes. Libraries were prepared by immunoSEQ multiplex PCR; TCRdb keeps only in-frame clonotypes and omits some of them. The sample lists approximately 260,000 clones; around 20% were seen once. Source material: naive CD4+ T cells from blood. The receptors originated from a woman between 40 and 50 years old with type 1 diabetes. Both conserved end residues are part of each CDR3. Fields, in order: D gene, V gene, J gene, CDR3 length, clone size, CDR3 protein, CDR3 DNA. The D gene is left open where the match is weak. Some rows mark clone size as missing; the rest say once, few, many or name a class of expanded clone.

NA,TRBV7-3,TRBJ2-2,17,NA,CASSSSGGGTGPGELFF,TGTGCCAGCAGTTCATCGGGAGGGGGCACCGGACCCGGGGAGCTGTTTTTT
TRBD2,TRBV9,TRBJ2-5,17,NA,CASSVGNSGRSQETQYF,TGTGCCAGCAGCGTAGGGAATAGCGGGAGGTCTCAAGAGACCCAGTACTTC
NA,TRBV7-8,TRBJ1-2,13,few,CASRPRGIGGYTF,TGTGCCAGCCGTCCGAGGGGGATAGGGGGCTACACCTTC
NA,TRBV2,TRBJ1-5,14,NA,CASRDTGSYQPQHF,TGTGCCAGCAGGGACACCGGGAGTTATCAGCCCCAGCATTTT
NA,TRBV7-2,TRBJ1-1,14,NA,CASSGELADTEAFF,TGTGCCAGCAGCGGTGAATTAGCGGACACTGAAGCTTTCTTT
NA,TRBV30,TRBJ2-5,12,NA,CAGGHGGETQYF,TGTGCCGGGGGACACGGGGGGGAGACCCAGTACTTC
NA,TRBV28,TRBJ2-3,14,once,CASSLGWQVDTQYF,TGTGCCAGCAGTTTAGGATGGCAGGTAGATACGCAGTATTTT
NA,TRBV7-9,TRBJ2-1,16,few,CASSVGLRGVFNEQFF,TGTGCCAGCAGCGTAGGCCTGCGCGGGGTTTTCAATGAGCAGTTCTTC
TRBD2,TRBV4-3,TRBJ2-3,16,few,CASSQELAGGTDTQYF,TGCGCCAGCAGCCAAGAGCTAGCGGGAGGCACAGATACGCAGTATTTT
NA,TRBV10-3,TRBJ2-1,11,few,CAAAGEAEQFF,TGTGCCGCCGCCGGGGAAGCTGAGCAGTTCTTC
NA,TRBV9,TRBJ2-7,12,few,CASSVVGGEQYF,TGTGCCAGCAGCGTAGTTGGCGGCGAGCAGTACTTC
NA,TRBV29-1,TRBJ1-4,13,NA,CSVGGGAHEKLFF,TGCAGCGTTGGTGGGGGGGCGCATGAAAAACTGTTTTTT
TRBD1,TRBV4-3,TRBJ2-7,14,few,CASSQDLTGREQYF,TGCGCCAGCAGCCAAGATCTGACAGGGCGGGAGCAGTACTTC
NA,TRBV7-9,TRBJ2-2,12,NA,CASSPSSGELFF,TGTGCCAGCAGCCCATCTAGCGGGGAGCTGTTTTTT
NA,TRBV28,TRBJ2-2,15,NA,CASSPGAGSTGELFF,TGTGCCAGCAGTCCCGGAGCAGGGTCTACCGGGGAGCTGTTTTTT
TRBD2,TRBV9,TRBJ2-7,15,NA,CASSVSAGGPYEQYF,TGTGCCAGCAGCGTAAGTGCGGGAGGCCCCTACGAGCAGTACTTC